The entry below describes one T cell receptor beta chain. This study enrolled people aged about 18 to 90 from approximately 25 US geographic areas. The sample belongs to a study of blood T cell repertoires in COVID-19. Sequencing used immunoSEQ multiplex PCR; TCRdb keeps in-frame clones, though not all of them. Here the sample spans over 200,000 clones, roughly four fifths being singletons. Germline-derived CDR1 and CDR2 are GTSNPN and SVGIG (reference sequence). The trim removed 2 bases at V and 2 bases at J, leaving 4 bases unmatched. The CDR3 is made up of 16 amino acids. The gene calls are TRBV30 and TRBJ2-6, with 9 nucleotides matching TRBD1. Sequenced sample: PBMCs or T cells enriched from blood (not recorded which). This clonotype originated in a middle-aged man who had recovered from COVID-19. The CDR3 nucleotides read TGTGCCTGGAGTATGGACAGGGGAGCTGGGGCCAACGTCCTGACTTTC. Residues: CAWSMDRGAGANVLTF.